A single sample gave rise to the 4 T cell receptor beta chains below, sequenced in a study of blood T cell repertoires in COVID-19. The assay was immunoSEQ multiplex PCR, and TCRdb's table has in-frame clones only and misses some. The sample lists 95,000 to 110,000 clones; approximately 80% were seen once. The sample was peripheral blood. The receptor source for this set is a man in his 70s with acute or convalescent COVID-19.

The CDR3 nucleotides are TGTGCCAGCAGACGAGGAGGGCGGTCAGGTGGCTACACCTTC. Its protein product is CASRRGGRSGGYTF. This chain links TRBV11-2 with TRBJ1-2; D is undetermined. The CDR3 has 14 amino acids. Germline V gene sequence: CDR1 SGHAT, CDR2 FQNNGV. V lost 6 bases and J lost 7, with 18 bases in between.

As for this clone: Germline and junction disagree at one end, which may indicate a read error. The rearrangement joins TRBV10-2 to TRBJ2-5; 11 nucleotides agree with TRBD2. CDR3 length: 15 residues. Germline V CDR1 and CDR2: WSHSY, SAAADI. The CDR3 loop is CASRDSGGAREAQYF. The CDR3 region has the DNA TGCGCCAGCAGGGATAGCGGGGGGGCCCGAGAGGCCCAGTACTTC.

This rearrangement joins TRBV5-1 to TRBJ1-3; TRBD1 matches 9 bases. The CDR3 length is 14 residues. Per germline, CDR1 SGHRS and CDR2 YFSETQ. V trimming: 4 bases; J trimming: 6 bases; junction bases outside the gene matches: 5. The CDR3 reads CASSQGQGLNTIYF. DNA of the CDR3: TGCGCCAGCAGCCAGGGACAGGGACTAAACACCATATATTTT. Looking up the rest from reference TRBV5-1 and TRBJ1-3 gives the full variable domain: KAGVTQTPRYLIKTRGQQVTLSCSPISGHRSVSWYQQTPGQGLQFLFEYFSETQRNKGNFPGRFSGRQFSNSRSEMNVSTLELGDSALYLCASSQGQGLNTIYFGEGSWLTVV.

The chain joins TRBV5-4 to TRBJ1-1, with 8 positions matching TRBD1. CDR1 is SGHNT and CDR2 is YYREEE in the germline V gene (reference sequence). V was clipped by 3 bases and J by 0 bases; unmatched bases: 1. CDR3 length: 14 residues. CDR3 loop: CASSSDRVNTEAFF. The CDR3 coding sequence is TGTGCCAGCAGCTCGGACAGGGTGAACACTGAAGCTTTCTTT.